This entry describes one T cell receptor (beta chain). In germline, CDR1 is SGHTS, CDR2 YDEGEE. This CDR3 region has 15 residues. Germline trimming cut 4 bases from V and 1 base from J; bases unmatched to any gene: 4. Using unique molecular identifiers, the investigators prepared the TCRbeta library. Each CDR3 protein gets one entry after TCRdb re-called the PCR reads with MiXCR. The sample consists of about 500,000 distinct CDR3 sequences, around a third of them appearing once. This specimen belongs to a study of T-cell reconstitution after alpha-beta-depleted transplantation in children. The source is a human donor who donated a stem cell graft to a child with aplastic anemia. V and J are TRBV5-8 and TRBJ2-3, with 9 positions matching TRBD1. Sequenced material: PBMCs from the stem cell graft donor, taken from the stem cell graft. As DNA, the CDR3 is TGTGCCAGCAGCCGCCGGGACAGGGGCACAGATACGCAGTATTTT. Residues: CASSRRDRGTDTQYF. The full variable domain, its missing parts supplied by reference TRBV5-8 and TRBJ2-3, is EAGVTQSPTHLIKTRGQQATLRCSPISGHTSVYWYQQALGLGLQFLLWYDEGEERNRGNFPPRFSGRQFPNYSSELNVNALELEDSALYLCASSRRDRGTDTQYFGPGTRLTVL.